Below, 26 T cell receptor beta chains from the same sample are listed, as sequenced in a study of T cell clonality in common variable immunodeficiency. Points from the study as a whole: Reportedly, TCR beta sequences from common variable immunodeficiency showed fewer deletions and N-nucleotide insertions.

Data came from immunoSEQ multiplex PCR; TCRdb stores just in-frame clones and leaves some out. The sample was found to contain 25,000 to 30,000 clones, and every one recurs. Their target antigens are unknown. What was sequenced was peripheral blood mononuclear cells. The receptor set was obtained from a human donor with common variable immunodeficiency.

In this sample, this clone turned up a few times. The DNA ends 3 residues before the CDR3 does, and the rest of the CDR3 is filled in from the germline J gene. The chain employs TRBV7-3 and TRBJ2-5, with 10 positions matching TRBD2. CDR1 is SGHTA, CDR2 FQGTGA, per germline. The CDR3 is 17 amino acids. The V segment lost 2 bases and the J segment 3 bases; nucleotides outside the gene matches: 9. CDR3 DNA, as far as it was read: TGTGCCAGCAGCTTAGGGGTAGCGGGAGGTATAAAAGAGACC. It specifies CASSLGVAGGIKET. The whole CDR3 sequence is CASSLGVAGGIKETQYF.

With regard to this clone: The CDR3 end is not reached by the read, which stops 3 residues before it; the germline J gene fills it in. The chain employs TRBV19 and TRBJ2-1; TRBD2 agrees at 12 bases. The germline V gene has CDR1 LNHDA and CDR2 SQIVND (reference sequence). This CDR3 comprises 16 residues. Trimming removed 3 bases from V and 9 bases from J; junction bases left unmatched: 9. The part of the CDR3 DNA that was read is TGTGCCAGTAGTATTAGGACTAGCGGGACTATCGGTGAG. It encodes CASSIRTSGTIGE. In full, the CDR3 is CASSIRTSGTIGEQFF.

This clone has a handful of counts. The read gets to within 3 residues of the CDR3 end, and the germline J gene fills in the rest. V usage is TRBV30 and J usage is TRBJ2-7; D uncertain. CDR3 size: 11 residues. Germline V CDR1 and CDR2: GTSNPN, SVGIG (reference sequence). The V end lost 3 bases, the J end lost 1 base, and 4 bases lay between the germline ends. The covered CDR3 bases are TGTGCCTGGAGCAGGTCCTACGAG. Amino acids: CAWSRSYE. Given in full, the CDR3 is CAWSRSYEQYF.

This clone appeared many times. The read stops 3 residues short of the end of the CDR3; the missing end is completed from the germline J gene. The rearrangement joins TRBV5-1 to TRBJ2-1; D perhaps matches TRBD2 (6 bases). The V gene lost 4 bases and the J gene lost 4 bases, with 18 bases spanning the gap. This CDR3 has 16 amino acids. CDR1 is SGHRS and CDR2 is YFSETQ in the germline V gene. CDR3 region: CASSPSNGGAYNEQFF. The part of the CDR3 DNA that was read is TGCGCCAGCAGCCCTTCAAATGGCGGGGCATACAATGAG.

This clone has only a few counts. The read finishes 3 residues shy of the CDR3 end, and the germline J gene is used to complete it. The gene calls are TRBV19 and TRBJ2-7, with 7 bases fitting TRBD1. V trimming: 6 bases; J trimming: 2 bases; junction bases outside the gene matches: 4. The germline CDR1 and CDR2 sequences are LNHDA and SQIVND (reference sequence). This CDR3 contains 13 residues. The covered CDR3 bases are TGTGCCAGTAGCTTTACAGGGGCCTACGAG. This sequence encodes CASSFTGAYE. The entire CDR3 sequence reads CASSFTGAYEQYF.

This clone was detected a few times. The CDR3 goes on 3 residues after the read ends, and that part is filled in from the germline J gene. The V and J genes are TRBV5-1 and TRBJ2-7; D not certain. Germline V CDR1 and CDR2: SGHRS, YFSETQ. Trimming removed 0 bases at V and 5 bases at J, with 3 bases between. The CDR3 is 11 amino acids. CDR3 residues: CASSLADEQYF. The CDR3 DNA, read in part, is TGCGCCAGCAGCTTGGCAGACGAG.

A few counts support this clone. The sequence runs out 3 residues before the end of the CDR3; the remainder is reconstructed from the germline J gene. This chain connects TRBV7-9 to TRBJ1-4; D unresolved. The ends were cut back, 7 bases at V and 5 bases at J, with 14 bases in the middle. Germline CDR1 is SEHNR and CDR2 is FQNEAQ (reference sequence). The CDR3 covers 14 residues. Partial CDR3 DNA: TGTGCCAGCACCACAGACAAGACCAATGAAAAA. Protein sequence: CASTTDKTNEK. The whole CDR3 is CASTTDKTNEKLFF.

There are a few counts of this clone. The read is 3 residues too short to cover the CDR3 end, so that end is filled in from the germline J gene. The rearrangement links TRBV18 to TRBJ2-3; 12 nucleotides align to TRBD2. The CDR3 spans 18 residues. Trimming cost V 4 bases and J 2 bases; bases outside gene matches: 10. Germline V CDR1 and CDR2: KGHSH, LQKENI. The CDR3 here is CASSRPALAGGNTDTQYF. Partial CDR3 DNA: TGTGCCAGCTCACGGCCGGCTCTAGCGGGAGGGAACACAGATACG.

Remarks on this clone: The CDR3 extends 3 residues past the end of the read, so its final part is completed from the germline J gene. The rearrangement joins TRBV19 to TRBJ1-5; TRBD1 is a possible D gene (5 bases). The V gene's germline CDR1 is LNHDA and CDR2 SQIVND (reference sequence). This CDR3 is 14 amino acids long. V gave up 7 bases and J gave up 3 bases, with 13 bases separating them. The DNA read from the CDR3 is TGTGCCAGTACGCCTACAGGTTTCAATCAGCCC. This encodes CASTPTGFNQP. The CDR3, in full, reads CASTPTGFNQPQHF. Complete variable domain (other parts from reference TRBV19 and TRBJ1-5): DGGITQSPKYLFRKEGQNVTLSCEQNLNHDAMYWYRQDPGQGLRLIYYSQIVNDFQKGDIAEGYSVSREKKESFPLTVTSAQKNPTAFYLCASTPTGFNQPQHFGDGTRLSIL.

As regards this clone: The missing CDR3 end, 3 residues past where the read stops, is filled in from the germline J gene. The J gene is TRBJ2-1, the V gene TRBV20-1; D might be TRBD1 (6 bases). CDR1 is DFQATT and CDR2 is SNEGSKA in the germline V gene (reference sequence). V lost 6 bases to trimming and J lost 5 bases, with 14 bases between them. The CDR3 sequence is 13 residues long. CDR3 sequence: CSATGPTNNEQFF. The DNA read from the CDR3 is TGCAGTGCCACAGGGCCGACCAACAATGAG.

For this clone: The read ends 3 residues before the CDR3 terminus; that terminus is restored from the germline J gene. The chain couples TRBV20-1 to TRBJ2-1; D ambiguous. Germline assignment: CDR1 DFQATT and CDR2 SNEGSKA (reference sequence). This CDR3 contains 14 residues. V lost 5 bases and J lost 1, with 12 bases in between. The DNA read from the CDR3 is TGCAGTGCTCCCATGCGGCAATCCTACAATGAG. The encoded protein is CSAPMRQSYNE. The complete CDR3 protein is CSAPMRQSYNEQFF.

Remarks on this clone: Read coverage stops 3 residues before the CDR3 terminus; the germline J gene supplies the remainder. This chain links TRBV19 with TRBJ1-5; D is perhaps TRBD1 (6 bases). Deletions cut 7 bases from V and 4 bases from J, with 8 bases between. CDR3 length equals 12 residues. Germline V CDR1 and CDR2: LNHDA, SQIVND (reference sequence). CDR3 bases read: TGTGCCAGTAATCAGGGGAATCAGCCC. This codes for CASNQGNQP. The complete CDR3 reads CASNQGNQPQHF.

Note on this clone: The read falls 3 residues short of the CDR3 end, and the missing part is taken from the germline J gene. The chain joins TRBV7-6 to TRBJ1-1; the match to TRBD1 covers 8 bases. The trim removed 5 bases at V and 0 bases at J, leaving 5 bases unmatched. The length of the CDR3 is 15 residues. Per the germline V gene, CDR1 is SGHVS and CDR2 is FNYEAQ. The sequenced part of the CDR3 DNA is TGTGCCAGCAGCCCCCGACAGGGGATGAACACTGAA. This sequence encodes CASSPRQGMNTE. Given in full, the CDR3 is CASSPRQGMNTEAFF.

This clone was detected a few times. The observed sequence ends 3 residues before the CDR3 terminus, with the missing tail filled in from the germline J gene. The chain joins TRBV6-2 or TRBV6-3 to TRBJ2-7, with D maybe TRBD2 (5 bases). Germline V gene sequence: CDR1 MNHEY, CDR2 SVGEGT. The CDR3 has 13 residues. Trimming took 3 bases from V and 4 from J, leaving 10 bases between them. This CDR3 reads CASSYLERYEQYF. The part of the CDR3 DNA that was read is TGTGCCAGCAGTTATTTAGAGCGGTACGAG.

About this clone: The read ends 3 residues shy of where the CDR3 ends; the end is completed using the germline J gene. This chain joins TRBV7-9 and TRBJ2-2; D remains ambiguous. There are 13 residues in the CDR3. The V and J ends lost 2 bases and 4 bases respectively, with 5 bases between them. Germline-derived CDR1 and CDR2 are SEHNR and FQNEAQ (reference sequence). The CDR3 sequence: CASSLMATGELFF. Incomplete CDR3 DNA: TGTGCCAGCAGCTTAATGGCCACCGGGGAG.

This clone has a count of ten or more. CDR3 DNA (partial): TGCAGTGCTACCCGACTAGGTCTTTACGAG. It translates to CSATRLGLYE. The complete CDR3 sequence is CSATRLGLYEQYF. The rearrangement links TRBV20-1 to TRBJ2-7; a weak D match, TRBD2 (6 bases). The read gets to within 3 residues of the CDR3 end, and the germline J gene fills in the rest. The V end lost 4 bases, the J end lost 4 bases, and 14 bases lay between the germline ends. CDR3 length: 13 residues. Germline lookup yields CDR1 DFQATT and CDR2 SNEGSKA (reference sequence).

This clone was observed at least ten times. Here the CDR3 reads CASSQGLQGETYEQYF. The CDR3 DNA, read in part, is TGCGCCAGCAGCCAAGGTCTGCAGGGGGAAACCTACGAG. The gene calls are TRBV4-1 and TRBJ2-7, with 7 bases matching TRBD1. Coverage ceases 3 residues before the CDR3 finishes, and the germline J gene fills in the end. V dropped 1 base and J dropped 2; count of bases not matched to a gene: 8. This CDR3 has 16 residues. Germline V lookup: CDR1 MGHRA, CDR2 YSYEKL.

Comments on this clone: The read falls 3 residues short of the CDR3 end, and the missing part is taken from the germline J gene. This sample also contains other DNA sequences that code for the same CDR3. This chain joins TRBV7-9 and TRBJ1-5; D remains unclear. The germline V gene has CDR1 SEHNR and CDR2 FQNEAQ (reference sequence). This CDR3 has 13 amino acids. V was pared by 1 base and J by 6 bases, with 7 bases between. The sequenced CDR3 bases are TGTGCCAGCAGCTTAGGATGGGCTCAGCCC. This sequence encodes CASSLGWAQP. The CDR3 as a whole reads CASSLGWAQPQHF.

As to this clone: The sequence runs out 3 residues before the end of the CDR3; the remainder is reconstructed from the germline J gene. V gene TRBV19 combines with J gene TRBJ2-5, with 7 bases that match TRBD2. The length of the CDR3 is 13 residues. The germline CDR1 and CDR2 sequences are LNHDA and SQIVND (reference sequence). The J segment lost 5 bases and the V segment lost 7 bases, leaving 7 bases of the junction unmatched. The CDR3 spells CASTLGGSETQYF. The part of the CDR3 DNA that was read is TGTGCCAGTACCCTAGGCGGGAGTGAGACC.

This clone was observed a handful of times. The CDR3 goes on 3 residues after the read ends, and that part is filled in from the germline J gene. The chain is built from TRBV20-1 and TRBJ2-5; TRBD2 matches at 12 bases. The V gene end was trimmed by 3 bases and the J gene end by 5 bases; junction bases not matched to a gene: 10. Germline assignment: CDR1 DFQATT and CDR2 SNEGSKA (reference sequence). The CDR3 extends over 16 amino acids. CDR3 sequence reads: CSASSRASGRGETQYF. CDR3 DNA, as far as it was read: TGCAGTGCTAGTAGTCGGGCTAGCGGGAGGGGGGAGACC.

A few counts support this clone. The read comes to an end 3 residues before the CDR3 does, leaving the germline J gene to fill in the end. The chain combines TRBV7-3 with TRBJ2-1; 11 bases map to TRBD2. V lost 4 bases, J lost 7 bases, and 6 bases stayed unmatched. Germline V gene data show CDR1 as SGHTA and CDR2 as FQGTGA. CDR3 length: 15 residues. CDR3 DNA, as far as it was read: TGTGCCAGCAGCTCTAGCGGGAGGAACGGAAATGAG. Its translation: CASSSSGRNGNE. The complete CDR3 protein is CASSSSGRNGNEQFF.

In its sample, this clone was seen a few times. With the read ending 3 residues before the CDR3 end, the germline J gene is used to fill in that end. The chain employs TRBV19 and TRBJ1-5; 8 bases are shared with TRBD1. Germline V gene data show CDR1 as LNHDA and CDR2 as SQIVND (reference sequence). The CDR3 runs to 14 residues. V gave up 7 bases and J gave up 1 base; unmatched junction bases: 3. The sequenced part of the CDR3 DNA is TGTGCCAGTACCAGGACAGGGAGCAATCAGCCC. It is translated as CASTRTGSNQP. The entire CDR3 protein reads CASTRTGSNQPQHF.

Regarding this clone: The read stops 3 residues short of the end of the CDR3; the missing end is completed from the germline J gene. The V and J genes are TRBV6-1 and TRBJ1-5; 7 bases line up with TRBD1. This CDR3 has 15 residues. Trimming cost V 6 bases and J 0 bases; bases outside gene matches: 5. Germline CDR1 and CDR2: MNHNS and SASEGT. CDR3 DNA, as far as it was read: TGTGCCAGCAGAGAACAGGGGAATAGCAATCAGCCC. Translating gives CASREQGNSNQP. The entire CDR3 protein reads CASREQGNSNQPQHF.

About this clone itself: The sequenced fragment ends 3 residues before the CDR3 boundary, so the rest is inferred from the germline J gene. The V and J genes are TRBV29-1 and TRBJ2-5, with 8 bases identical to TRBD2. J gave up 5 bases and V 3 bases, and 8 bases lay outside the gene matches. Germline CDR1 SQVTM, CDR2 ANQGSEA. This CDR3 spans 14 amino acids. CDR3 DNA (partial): TGCAGCGTTGAGGAGACTAGCGAAATGGAGACC. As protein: CSVEETSEMET. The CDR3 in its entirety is CSVEETSEMETQYF.

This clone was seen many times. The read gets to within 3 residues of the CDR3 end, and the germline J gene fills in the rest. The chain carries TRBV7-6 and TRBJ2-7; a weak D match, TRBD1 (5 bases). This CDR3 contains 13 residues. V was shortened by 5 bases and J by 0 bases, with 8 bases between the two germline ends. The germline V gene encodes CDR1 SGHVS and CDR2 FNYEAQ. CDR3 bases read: TGTGCCAGCAGCCCGGACACCTCCTACGAG. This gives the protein CASSPDTSYE. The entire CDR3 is CASSPDTSYEQYF.

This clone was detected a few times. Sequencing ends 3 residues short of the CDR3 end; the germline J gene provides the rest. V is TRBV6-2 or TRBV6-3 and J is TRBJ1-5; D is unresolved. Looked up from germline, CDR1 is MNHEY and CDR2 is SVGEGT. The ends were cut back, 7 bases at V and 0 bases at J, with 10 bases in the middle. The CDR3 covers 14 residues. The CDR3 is CASTTYSSNQPQHF. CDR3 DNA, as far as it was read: TGTGCCAGCACCACGTATAGTAGCAATCAGCCC.